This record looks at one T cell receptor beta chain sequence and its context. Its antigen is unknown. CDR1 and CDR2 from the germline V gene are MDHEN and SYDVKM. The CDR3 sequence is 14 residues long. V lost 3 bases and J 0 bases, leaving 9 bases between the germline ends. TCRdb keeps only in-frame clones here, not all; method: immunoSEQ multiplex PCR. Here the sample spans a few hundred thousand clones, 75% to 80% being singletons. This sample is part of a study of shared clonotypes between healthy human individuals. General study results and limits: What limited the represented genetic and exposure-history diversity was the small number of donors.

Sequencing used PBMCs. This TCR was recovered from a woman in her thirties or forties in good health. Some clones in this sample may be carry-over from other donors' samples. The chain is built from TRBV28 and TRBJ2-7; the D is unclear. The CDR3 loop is CASSFGLNSYEQYF. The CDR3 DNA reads TGTGCCAGCAGTTTCGGGCTAAACTCCTACGAGCAGTACTTC.